The source of this TCR beta chain is a study of T-cell memory formation after mild COVID-19 (dated by TCRdb to the early 2020s). At the level of the whole study: TCR sequence clusters from the two donors were found to be largely donor specific. The cohort comprised two young, previously healthy adult volunteers, one female and one male. T-cell clones expanding and contracting after mild COVID-19 in a couple of donors were tracked by longitudinal TCRalpha and TCRbeta repertoire sequencing.

Broad study findings and their caveats: The detection of some responding clones in pre-infection memory suggests that pre-existing cross-reactive memory T cells joined the SARS-CoV-2 response. Whether the second-wave clones peaking on day 37 were SARS-CoV-2 specific was not confirmed. Contracting CD4+ clones were located mainly in the CM and EM memory subsets, whereas CD8+ clones were found to be enriched in EMRA. Only a couple of mild cases were covered in the study, and larger cohorts including severe cases with pre-infection samples were considered necessary. From day 15 to 85, contracting clones showed balanced CD4/CD8 phenotypes, whereas a second wave of clones that expanded from day 15 to 37 leaned towards CD4+.

PBMCs were isolated by Ficoll-Paque density gradient centrifugation. Worth noting for this clonotype: The antigen it recognizes is unknown. No per-base quality is available; no much larger clone lies one base away.

V and J lose 6 bases and 5 bases, and a span of 14 bases separates them. Taken from cysteine to phenylalanine, the CDR3 has 13 residues. The CDR3 DNA has 39 bases and is translated from base 1. From a lookup of the germline V gene, CDR1 and CDR2 are KGHSH and LQKENI. The reads were generated on an Illumina NovaSeq 6000. Using 5'RACE with constant-segment primers, TCRalpha and TCRbeta cDNA libraries were constructed, with sample barcodes and unique molecular identifiers added in the process. RNA was extracted from every sample with Trizol reagent. Libraries were amplified in two PCR steps, with a second sample barcode and Illumina TruSeq adapters added in the second step. The libraries were sequenced on an Illumina NovaSeq using 2 x 150 bp paired-end reads. Per the source publication's procedure: The reads were demultiplexed and collapsed into UMI-guided consensus sequences using migec v1.2.7. Using mixcr v2.1.11, UMI consensuses were aligned to TRA and TRB V and J templates and then assembled into clonotypes. A clonotype was counted as expanded or contracted only if both edgeR and NoisET called the change significant, with noise models trained on biological replicates. For edgeR calls, a false discovery rate-adjusted p below 0.01 and a log2 fold-change threshold of 1 were applied. As an exploratory analysis of dynamics, PCA with hierarchical clustering was applied to max-normalized trajectories of the 1000 most abundant clonotypes. Separately sequenced CD4+ and CD8+ repertoires were used to assign the CD4 or CD8 phenotype of responding clones. TCRdb redid the processing of the public reads, applying fastp at Q25 and MiXCR, and retained in-frame beta chains. Duplicate CDR3 protein sequences are folded into a single record with the most common DNA and genes. TCRdb's processing, not the study's, gives the V and J calls here. In this sample the table shows about 390,000 distinct CDR3 sequences, about a sixth of which occur a single time. Roughly 21% of the sample comes from the top ten.

Sequencing was performed on PBMCs or a T cell subset sorted from them (not recorded which). The source of this sequence is a man aged 18 to 30 who had mild COVID-19 (a few samples of this study predate the infection). The sample titles of this study are shuffled in the database, so cell type and time point are left out; the donor was told from shared clones. In this chain, TRBV18 is recombined with TRBJ2-7, with a tentative D gene TRBD1 over 6 matching bases. The CDR3: CASSSGEANEQYF. The nucleotides are TGTGCCAGCTCCTCAGGGGAAGCAAACGAGCAGTACTTC.